The 12 T cell receptor beta chains below were found in one sample sequenced in a study of cytomegalovirus exposure and HLA in healthy donors. A multiplex PCR was run with 60 Vbeta primers and 13 Jbeta primers. Assay used: immunoSEQ multiplex PCR; TCRdb lists only in-frame clones, some missing. Of around 180,000 clones in the sample, approximately 81% were seen once. Sequenced sample: PBMCs. These receptors all stem from a young woman in good health and CMV-seropositive.

The chain joins TRBV27 to TRBJ1-2; no reliable D call. In germline, CDR1 is MNHEY, CDR2 SMNVEV (reference sequence). This CDR3 comprises 15 residues. The V end was cut by 4 bases, the J end by 8 bases, with 20 bases between. The CDR3 here is CASSSYLGGFGGYTF. CDR3 nucleotide sequence: TGTGCCAGCAGTTCCTACTTAGGAGGATTCGGAGGCTACACCTTC.

This chain joins TRBV9 and TRBJ1-1; D remains unclear. This CDR3 contains 13 residues. V lost 4 bases, J lost 6 bases, and 13 bases lay in between. Germline V gene sequence: CDR1 SGDLS, CDR2 YYNGEE. The CDR3: CASSLNDLAEAFF. The CDR3 bases are TGTGCCAGCAGCCTAAACGATTTGGCTGAAGCTTTCTTT.

The CDR3 loop reads CASSSSFVTDTQYF. The CDR3 DNA is TGTGCCAGCAGCTCCTCCTTTGTTACAGATACGCAGTATTTT. The rearrangement uses TRBV7-2 and TRBJ2-3; no reliable D call. This CDR3 region has 14 residues. V was shortened by 4 bases and J by 3 bases, with 11 bases between the two germline ends. The germline V gene encodes CDR1 SGHTA and CDR2 FQGNSA. The full variable domain, in which reference TRBV7-2 and TRBJ2-3 provide the parts outside the CDR3, is GAGVSQSPSNKVTEKGKDVELRCDPISGHTALYWYRQSLGQGLEFLIYFQGNSAPDKSGLPSDRFSAERTGGSVSTLTIQRTQQEDSAVYLCASSSSFVTDTQYFGPGTRLTVL.

V and J are TRBV7-2 and TRBJ1-1; 8 positions agree with TRBD1. V lost 5 bases and J lost 8; bases outside the gene matches: 4. The CDR3 consists of 12 residues. Germline CDR1 reads SGHTA; CDR2 reads FQGNSA. Written as DNA, the CDR3 is TGTGCCAGCAGCATCAACAGGGGGGAAGCTTTCTTT. Translated: CASSINRGEAFF.

The chain combines TRBV2 with TRBJ2-1, with TRBD2 identical over 8 bases. The J segment lost 4 bases and the V segment lost 7 bases, leaving 6 bases of the junction unmatched. CDR1 and CDR2 (germline): SNHLY, FYNNEI. This CDR3 comprises 14 residues. The CDR3, as DNA: TGTGCCAGCACGTTCGGGGGGGGGTACAATGAGCAGTTCTTC. Amino acid sequence: CASTFGGGYNEQFF.

This chain joins TRBV7-2 and TRBJ1-1; 7 nucleotides line up with TRBD1. After removal of 3 bases from V and 4 bases from J, the junction contained 11 bases not matched to a gene. This CDR3 is 16 amino acids long. Germline V gives CDR1 SGHTA, CDR2 FQGNSA. The DNA for the CDR3 is TGTGCCAGCAGCTTTCGGGTAGGGGGCGCAGGCACTGAAGCTTTCTTT. Amino acids: CASSFRVGGAGTEAFF.

The chain couples TRBV15 to TRBJ2-5; 7 bases align to TRBD2. The V gene's germline CDR1 is LNHNV and CDR2 YYDKDF (reference sequence). The CDR3 consists of 16 residues. J gave up 3 bases and V 2 bases, and 9 bases lay outside the gene matches. The CDR3, as DNA: TGTGCCACCAGCAGACAAGGACTAGGATGGAAAGAGACCCAGTACTTC. Its protein is CATSRQGLGWKETQYF. The variable domain in full, completed from reference TRBV15 and TRBJ2-5, reads DAMVIQNPRYQVTQFGKPVTLSCSQTLNHNVMYWYQQKSSQAPKLLFHYYDKDFNNEADTPDNFQSRRPNTSFCFLDIRSPGLGDTAMYLCATSRQGLGWKETQYFGPGTRLLVL.

The chain carries TRBV10-3 and TRBJ2-7; the D is unclear. The V gene lost 0 bases and the J gene lost 4 bases, with 13 bases spanning the gap. Germline V gives CDR1 ENHRY, CDR2 SYGVKD. The CDR3 contains 15 residues. CDR3: CAISESLRSGYEQYV. DNA of the CDR3: TGTGCCATCAGTGAGTCTTTGAGGAGTGGATACGAGCAGTACGTC.

V usage is TRBV11-2 and J usage is TRBJ2-7; no definite D call. Germline CDR1 is SGHAT and CDR2 is FQNNGV. The CDR3 consists of 13 residues. V was pared by 3 bases and J by 3 bases, with 9 bases between. The CDR3 DNA reads as TGTGCCAGCAGCTTTGGCCGACTCTACGAGCAGTACTTC. Translating it yields CASSFGRLYEQYF.

The CDR3 coding sequence is TGTGCCAGCAGCCCGGGGAGGGACACTGATACGCAGTATTTT. Its translation is CASSPGRDTDTQYF. V is TRBV13 and J is TRBJ2-3; a weak D match, TRBD2 (7 bases). V shed 5 bases and J shed 6 bases, with 15 bases lying between them. This CDR3 comprises 14 residues. CDR1 is PRHDT, CDR2 FYEKMQ, per germline (reference sequence).

The J gene is TRBJ2-5, the V gene TRBV11-3; possibly TRBD1 for D (5 bases). The CDR3 contains 14 residues. Germline CDR1 reads SGHNT; CDR2 reads YENEEA. V lost 1 base and J lost 2, with 8 bases in between. The CDR3 here is CASSLGGGQETQYF. DNA of the CDR3: TGTGCCAGCAGCTTAGGGGGCGGTCAAGAGACCCAGTACTTC.

V is TRBV27 and J is TRBJ2-1; 8 bases agree with TRBD2. The CDR3 length is 15 residues. After removal of 7 bases from V and 4 bases from J, the junction contained 9 bases not matched to a gene. Germline values: CDR1 MNHEY, CDR2 SMNVEV (reference sequence). The CDR3 loop is CASTRIAGNYNEQFF. The CDR3 DNA reads as TGTGCCAGCACCCGAATAGCGGGGAATTACAATGAGCAGTTCTTC.